This T cell receptor beta chain was profiled in a study of vaccination effects on CD4 cells after COVID-19. The V gene lost 4 bases and the J gene lost 5 bases, with 22 bases spanning the gap. The CDR3 covers 17 residues. The germline gives CDR1 SEHNR, CDR2 FQNEAQ (reference sequence). Peptide-pool stimulation followed by sequencing identified expanded antigen-specific CD4+ clonotypes in the ViraFEST assay. When less than 13 days of culture had elapsed, CD4+ T cells were isolated. The study found no prior SARS-CoV-2 infection in the vaccine recipients, who tested negative for nucleocapsid antibodies. A few million PBMC were seeded per well and grown in the presence of about 9.5 IU/ml IL-2 and around 10 ug/ml peptides. IL-2 medium took the place of half the medium on both days 3 and 7. Repertoires were generated with immunoSEQ multiplex PCR, while TCRdb's copy carries only in-frame clones and drops some. In the table there are tens of thousands of clones, about 70% of which are singletons.

As regards this clone: The antigen is undetermined.

Points from the study as a whole: Relatively few convalescent patients took part in the study, which had no early post-infection timepoints.

The sequenced sample was CD4+ T cells from PBMCs cultured with HCoV-OC43 spike peptides, obtained before COVID-19 vaccination. Subset noted: HCoV-OC43 spike overlapping peptide pool stimulation. This rearrangement joins TRBV7-9 to TRBJ2-3, with D unclear. This clonotype was obtained from a human donor who received a COVID-19 vaccine. Here the CDR3 reads CASSSWADGLKGDTQYF. CDR3 nucleotides: TGTGCCAGCAGCTCCTGGGCCGATGGGCTAAAGGGAGATACGCAGTATTTT.